Listed below are T cell receptor beta chains from one sample, sequenced in a study of technical replicates of blood from a handful of donors. Sequencing was performed with immunoSEQ multiplex PCR; in TCRdb, only in-frame clones are kept and a portion is missing. This sample has under 80,000 clones, with 80% to 95% found just once. Sequences were obtained from T cells isolated from PBMCs. The receptors were gathered from a human donor in good health. Some clones in this sample may be carry-over from other donors' samples. Both conserved end residues are part of each CDR3. The order of the fields is J gene, D gene, V gene, clone size, CDR3 protein. The D gene is left open where the match is weak. Expanded clones get a size class; other rows say once, few or many, or leave the size out.

TRBJ2-7,TRBD2,TRBV7-9,NA,CASSSPGGAYTYEQYF
TRBJ2-6,TRBD1,TRBV10-3,NA,CATEGASGANVLTF
TRBJ1-2,TRBD1,TRBV5-3,NA,CARSWRQGQVDGYTF
TRBJ2-5,TRBD2,TRBV27,NA,CARGRGLTWETQYF
TRBJ2-2,TRBD1,TRBV30,NA,CAWRQGADTGELFF
TRBJ1-2,TRBD1,TRBV25-1,few,CASSEWDRGLIYTF
TRBJ2-5,TRBD2,TRBV9,NA,CASSGPGTSFETQYF
TRBJ2-4,NA,TRBV28,few,CASSFNMGHIQYF
TRBJ2-7,TRBD1,TRBV30,NA,CAWSGGQGYEQYF
TRBJ1-5,NA,TRBV21-1,NA,CASSKGQGQPQHF
TRBJ2-7,NA,TRBV7-6,NA,CASSATTGRSSYEQYF
TRBJ2-1,TRBD2,TRBV27,NA,CASSLTTSGSDEQFF
TRBJ2-7,TRBD1,TRBV7-2,NA,CASSRDRGYEQYF
TRBJ2-1,TRBD1,TRBV5-8,NA,CASGTGYNEQFF
TRBJ2-3,TRBD2,TRBV10-1,NA,CASSPGLAGGDTQYF
TRBJ2-1,NA,TRBV12-5,NA,CASGRYRAEQFF
TRBJ2-1,NA,TRBV5-1,NA,CASSLKRSSYNEQFF